Below are 15 T cell receptor beta chains sequenced from a single sample in a study of blood T cell repertoires in COVID-19. Libraries were prepared by immunoSEQ multiplex PCR; TCRdb keeps only in-frame clonotypes and omits some of them. The sample comprises about 150,000 clones, about 90% of which are singletons, and about 6.5% rests with the top ten. The sample consisted of PBMCs or T cells enriched from blood (not recorded which). The receptors come from a woman in her fifties or sixties who had recovered from COVID-19.

Regarding this clone: At the DNA level, this CDR3 is encoded by other sequences in the same sample as well. The chain recombines TRBV19 with TRBJ2-6; D is unclear. This CDR3 spans 15 amino acids. V was pared by 6 bases and J by 3 bases, with 12 bases between. The germline gives CDR1 LNHDA, CDR2 SQIVND (reference sequence). DNA for the CDR3: TGTGCCAGTAGCCGGCAGGCCTTTGGGGCCAACGTCCTGACTTTC. Translated, it gives CASSRQAFGANVLTF. Full variable domain (outside the CDR3, taken from reference TRBV19 and TRBJ2-6): DGGITQSPKYLFRKEGQNVTLSCEQNLNHDAMYWYRQDPGQGLRLIYYSQIVNDFQKGDIAEGYSVSREKKESFPLTVTSAQKNPTAFYLCASSRQAFGANVLTFGAGSRLTVL.

On this clone itself: A read error may produce the germline difference seen at one junction end. The chain uses TRBV9 and TRBJ2-1; possibly TRBD1 for D (5 bases). The CDR3 has 16 amino acids. Germline CDR1 reads SGDLS; CDR2 reads YYNGEE. The CDR3 coding sequence is TGTGCCAGCAGCGTAGAAGGGCAGGGTGGACACAATGGGCAGTTCTTC. It codes for CASSVEGQGGHNGQFF.

The V gene is TRBV15, the J gene TRBJ2-7; 12 bases align to TRBD2. The CDR3 has 17 amino acids. Germline V gene sequence: CDR1 LNHNV, CDR2 YYDKDF (reference sequence). V gave up 0 bases and J gave up 5 bases; unmatched junction bases: 8. The CDR3 here is CATSREMTSGSRNEQYF. The CDR3 DNA sequence: TGTGCCACCAGCAGAGAGATGACTAGCGGGAGTAGGAACGAGCAGTACTTC.

The chain recombines TRBV30 with TRBJ2-7, with a tentative D call TRBD2 (5 bases). V dropped 4 bases and J dropped 2 bases, with 9 bases sitting between them. Germline V gene data show CDR1 as GTSNPN and CDR2 as SVGIG (reference sequence). This CDR3 has 12 residues. The chain's CDR3 is CAWNAGPYEQYF. The CDR3 DNA is TGTGCCTGGAATGCGGGCCCCTACGAGCAGTACTTC.

This chain connects TRBV9 to TRBJ2-1, with unresolved D. V was clipped by 0 bases and J by 5 bases, with 6 bases between them. In germline, CDR1 is SGDLS, CDR2 YYNGEE. The CDR3 is 13 residues long. This CDR3 reads CASSVESNNEQFF. The CDR3 DNA is TGTGCCAGCAGCGTAGAATCAAACAATGAGCAGTTCTTC.

This clone was seen a handful of times. The genes are TRBV27 and TRBJ2-7; 7 positions match TRBD1. The CDR3 consists of 12 residues. V trimming: 4 bases; J trimming: 7 bases; junction bases outside the gene matches: 4. Germline lookup yields CDR1 MNHEY and CDR2 SMNVEV (reference sequence). Here the CDR3 reads CASSSTGWEQYF. The DNA of the CDR3 is TGTGCCAGCAGTTCGACAGGGTGGGAGCAGTACTTC.

The genes are TRBV6-6 and TRBJ2-5, with 8 bases aligning to TRBD1. The germline V gene has CDR1 MNHNY and CDR2 SVGAGI (reference sequence). J was trimmed by 5 bases and V by 4 bases; bases with no gene match: 3. The CDR3 is 13 amino acids. CDR3 sequence: CASSSGGGETQYF. The CDR3 DNA follows: TGTGCCAGCAGTTCAGGGGGCGGGGAGACCCAGTACTTC.

The chain employs TRBV28 and TRBJ1-5; 10 bases are a match to TRBD1. The length of the CDR3 is 15 residues. Germline V gene data show CDR1 as MDHEN and CDR2 as SYDVKM. The junction had 8 bases not matched to a gene; V was cut back by 5 bases and J by 7 bases. CDR3 region: CASSLPGQGLQPQHF. CDR3 in DNA: TGTGCCAGCAGTCTCCCGGGACAGGGGTTGCAGCCCCAGCATTTT.

The count of this clone is one. The rearrangement uses TRBV12-3 or TRBV12-4 and TRBJ2-5; 9 bases match TRBD1. The CDR3 contains 13 residues. The J segment lost 4 bases and the V segment lost 6 bases, leaving 3 bases of the junction unmatched. CDR3 in amino acids: CASRPTGGETQYF. The CDR3, as DNA: TGTGCCAGCAGGCCGACAGGGGGAGAGACCCAGTACTTC.

This rearrangement joins TRBV28 to TRBJ2-7, with 8 positions matching TRBD1. This CDR3 has 14 amino acids. The V gene's germline CDR1 is MDHEN and CDR2 SYDVKM. V was pared by 3 bases and J by 3 bases, with 4 bases of the junction left unmatched. CDR3 sequence (DNA): TGTGCCAGCAGTTTCCCAGGGGGCGTCTACGAGCAGTACTTC. It yields the protein CASSFPGGVYEQYF.

The chain combines TRBV5-4 with TRBJ2-3; D call uncertain. V was shortened by 3 bases and J by 2 bases, with 10 bases between the two germline ends. Germline assignment: CDR1 SGHNT and CDR2 YYREEE (reference sequence). The CDR3 loop spans 14 amino acids. CDR3 DNA sequence: TGTGCCAGCAGCTCTCAGCGAAACACAGATACGCAGTATTTT. Amino acids: CASSSQRNTDTQYF. The complete variable domain, with remaining parts taken from reference TRBV5-4 and TRBJ2-3, reads ETGVTQSPTHLIKTRGQQVTLRCSSQSGHNTVSWYQQALGQGPQFIFQYYREEENGRGNFPPRFSGLQFPNYSSELNVNALELDDSALYLCASSSQRNTDTQYFGPGTRLTVL.

The rearrangement uses TRBV7-9 and TRBJ1-5, with unresolved D. Germline CDR1 and CDR2: SEHNR and FQNEAQ (reference sequence). The CDR3 has 12 residues. V dropped 5 bases and J dropped 5 bases, with 7 bases sitting between them. The CDR3 is CASSRTDQPQHF. CDR3 nucleotide sequence: TGTGCCAGCAGCAGGACTGATCAGCCCCAGCATTTT. Looking up the rest from reference TRBV7-9 and TRBJ1-5 gives the full variable domain: DTGVSQNPRHKITKRGQNVTFRCDPISEHNRLYWYRQTLGQGPEFLTYFQNEAQLEKSRLLSDRFSAERPKGSFSTLEIQRTEQGDSAMYLCASSRTDQPQHFGDGTRLSIL.

The chain carries TRBV7-9 and TRBJ1-2; D perhaps matches TRBD1 (5 bases). The ends were cut back, 1 base at V and 4 bases at J, with 7 bases in the middle. The CDR3 length is 13 residues. Germline assignment: CDR1 SEHNR and CDR2 FQNEAQ (reference sequence). This CDR3 is CASSLEDTYGYTF. CDR3 nucleotides: TGTGCCAGCAGCTTAGAGGACACCTATGGCTACACCTTC.

The rearrangement links TRBV14 to TRBJ2-1, with 16 bases aligning to TRBD2. Trimming removed 4 bases from V and 9 bases from J; junction bases left unmatched: 6. The CDR3 has 16 residues. Germline assignment: CDR1 SGHDN and CDR2 FVKESK. CDR3 nucleotides: TGTGCCAGCAGCCCGGGACTAGCGGGAGGGCCAGTTGAGCAGTTCTTC. Protein sequence: CASSPGLAGGPVEQFF.

Only a few counts were recorded for this clone. The CDR3 bases are TGTGCCATCAGTGAGTCAATGGCAGGGCAGTACAATGAGCAGTTCTTC. Amino acids: CAISESMAGQYNEQFF. This chain links TRBV10-3 with TRBJ2-1; perhaps TRBD1 as D (5 bases). The CDR3 consists of 16 residues. Per germline, CDR1 ENHRY and CDR2 SYGVKD. Trimming removed 0 bases at V and 4 bases at J, with 13 bases between.